Sequencing of this TCR beta chain was carried out in a study of memory CD4+ T cells and cytomegalovirus serostatus. Study outcomes and limitations: The CMV-associated TCR signature appears largely within the CD4+ memory repertoire.

This clone was observed a single time. Its antigen is undetermined. The sort gate was single viable CD3+CD4+CD8-CD45RO+ cells for memory CD4+ T cells. After thawing, CD4+ T cells were positively selected. This table comes from immunoSEQ multiplex PCR, and its TCRdb copy is limited to in-frame clones, with some not included. The profile covers about 47,000 clones, with approximately 74% appearing a single time and about 1.1% taken by the ten largest. V shed 3 bases and J 1 base; nucleotides not matched to a gene: 7. The CDR3 length is 17 residues. CDR1 is PRHDT and CDR2 is FYEKMQ in the germline V gene (reference sequence).

The chain recombines TRBV13 with TRBJ2-7, with TRBD2 matching over 12 bases. Specimen: memory CD4+ T cells from blood. The sequence was obtained from an adult in good health and CMV-seropositive. CDR3 amino acids: CASSFLRTSGNSYEQYF. The DNA of the CDR3 is TGTGCCAGCAGCTTCCTAAGGACTAGCGGGAATTCCTACGAGCAGTACTTC.